The 6 T cell receptor beta chains below come from one sample, sequenced in a study of shared clonotypes between healthy human individuals. Sequencing was performed with immunoSEQ multiplex PCR; in TCRdb, only in-frame clones are kept and a portion is missing. The sample shows about 1 million clones, under 80% of them seen only once. Source material: memory CD4+ T cells sorted from blood. The subset here: CD45RA-negative fraction. These receptors originate from a man between 18 and 29 years old in good health.

The chain's CDR3 is CASSQVGGSNEQYF. The CDR3, as DNA: TGCGCCAGCAGCCAAGTCGGGGGATCAAACGAGCAGTACTTC. This chain uses TRBV4-1 with TRBJ2-5; D may be TRBD2 (6 bases). The last part of the DNA fits TRBJ2-7 better; the J call may be wrong. The germline V gene encodes CDR1 MGHRA and CDR2 YSYEKL. The CDR3 extends over 14 amino acids.

The rearrangement uses TRBV18 and TRBJ1-1; D may be TRBD1 (5 bases). Germline V gene data show CDR1 as KGHSH and CDR2 as LQKENI. V was trimmed by 0 bases and J by 4 bases, leaving 12 bases between them. This CDR3 is built from 15 residues. CDR3 coding DNA: TGTGCCAGCTCACCACCTACGTCAGGGCTCACTGAAGCTTTCTTT. Its translation: CASSPPTSGLTEAFF.

V gene TRBV29-1 combines with J gene TRBJ2-7; TRBD1 or TRBD2 may be the D gene (6 bases each). CDR1 and CDR2 from the germline V gene are SQVTM and ANQGSEA. V shed 5 bases and J shed 4 bases, with 15 bases lying between them. The CDR3 is 13 residues long. The CDR3 sequence is CSVLQGGTYEQYF. CDR3 nucleotides: TGCAGCGTTTTACAGGGCGGGACTTACGAGCAGTACTTC.

The chain employs TRBV10-1 and TRBJ2-1; 8 bases line up with TRBD1. This CDR3 has 15 amino acids. Trimming at V came to 6 bases and at J to 3 bases, leaving 7 bases not matched to a gene. CDR1 is WNHNN, CDR2 SYGVQD, per germline (reference sequence). The CDR3 loop reads CASSPWGQDYNEQFF. CDR3 nucleotides: TGCGCCAGCAGCCCCTGGGGACAGGACTACAATGAGCAGTTCTTC.

V gene TRBV7-2 combines with J gene TRBJ2-7; 7 positions match TRBD1. The CDR3 extends over 15 amino acids. The junction had 6 bases not matched to a gene; V was cut back by 0 bases and J by 4 bases. Germline V gene sequence: CDR1 SGHTA, CDR2 FQGNSA. The CDR3 region has the DNA TGTGCCAGCAGCTTAGCCGGGACAGAGATATACGAGCAGTACTTC. It yields the protein CASSLAGTEIYEQYF.

The chain is built from TRBV7-9 and TRBJ2-3; 9 bases fit TRBD2. With 5 bases clipped from V and 7 bases from J, the junction kept 7 bases outside the gene matches. This CDR3 has 14 amino acids. Germline CDR1 reads SEHNR; CDR2 reads FQNEAQ (reference sequence). The CDR3 loop is CASSARLAVNTQYF. CDR3 DNA: TGTGCCAGCAGCGCCCGACTAGCGGTAAATACGCAGTATTTT.